A selection of T cell receptor beta chains follows, all from one sample in a study of blood T cell repertoires in COVID-19. TCRdb keeps only in-frame clones here, not all; method: immunoSEQ multiplex PCR. The sample holds 200,000 to 300,000 clones, more than 70% seen once. The sample consisted of peripheral blood. Receptor source: a woman in her fifties or sixties with acute or convalescent COVID-19. CDR3s include the opening cysteine and the closing phenylalanine or tryptophan. D genes are given only for firm matches. For some rows the clone size is stated as once, few or many, or as a class when expanded; others skip it.

-	TRBV7-2	TRBJ1-2	-	TGTGCCAGCAGCTTAGGTATGGGCTACACCTTC	CASSLGMGYTF
-	TRBV11-2	TRBJ1-2	TRBD1	TGTGCCAGCAGCTTAAGGACAGGGATTGATGGCTACACCTTC	CASSLRTGIDGYTF
-	TRBV7-2	TRBJ2-7	TRBD2	TGTGCCAGCAGCTTAGCGGGCGGGAGCTCCTACGAGCAGTACTTC	CASSLAGGSSYEQYF
-	TRBV24-1	TRBJ1-2	-	TGTGCCACCAGTGATTTGGATGGGACTCCAAATGGCTACACCTTC	CATSDLDGTPNGYTF
-	TRBV12-3/TRBV12-4	TRBJ1-3	TRBD1	TGTGCCAGCAGACCTCCTGCGACAGGGGCCATATATTTT	CASRPPATGAIYF
once	TRBV29-1	TRBJ2-7	TRBD2	TGCAGCGTTTCCCTTTTACCTACTAGCGGGAGCTCGCCGTGGGAGCAGTACTTC	CSVSLLPTSGSSPWEQYF
-	TRBV4-1	TRBJ2-3	-	TGCGCCAGCAGCCAGTTAACAGGGATCACAGATACGCAGTATTTT	CASSQLTGITDTQYF
-	TRBV5-1	TRBJ2-1	TRBD2	TGCGCCAGCAGCCATGGACTAGCGGGTTCCAATGAGCAGTTCTTC	CASSHGLAGSNEQFF
-	TRBV3-1/TRBV3-2	TRBJ1-3	-	TGTGCCAGCGGTGAGGCTCGGTCACGGGACATTACCTGGTCCTCTGGAAACACCATATATTTT	CASGEARSRDITWSSGNTIYF
-	TRBV12-3/TRBV12-4	TRBJ1-4	-	TGTGCCAGCAGTTTTTCGGGGGATGAAAAACTGTTTTTT	CASSFSGDEKLFF
-	TRBV4-1	TRBJ2-7	-	TGCGCCAGCAGCCAAGTGGTGGGAGATGACTACGAGCAGTACTTC	CASSQVVGDDYEQYF
-	TRBV28	TRBJ1-3	TRBD1	TGTGCCAGCAGCGGGGACAGACTCTCTGGAAACACCATATATTTT	CASSGDRLSGNTIYF
-	TRBV29-1	TRBJ2-7	-	TGCAGCGTTGTAGGACTACACTCCTACGAGCAGTACTTC	CSVVGLHSYEQYF
few	TRBV28	TRBJ1-5	TRBD1	TGTGCCAGCAGTAGCCCCCGGGACAGGGTGAGCAATCAGCCCCAGCATTTT	CASSSPRDRVSNQPQHF
-	TRBV5-6	TRBJ2-7	TRBD2	TGTGCCAGCACCCCACTAGCGGGAGACTACGAGCAGTACTTC	CASTPLAGDYEQYF
-	TRBV5-1	TRBJ2-1	-	TGCGCCAGCAGCTTCTACCCATACAATGAGCAGTTCTTC	CASSFYPYNEQFF
-	TRBV19	TRBJ2-3	TRBD1	TGTGCCAGTAGTCCGGGACAGGGCCCAGATACGCAGTATTTT	CASSPGQGPDTQYF
-	TRBV19	TRBJ1-4	TRBD1	TGTGCCAGTAGTCTCCGACAGGGGAGGAATGAAAAACTGTTTTTT	CASSLRQGRNEKLFF
-	TRBV10-3	TRBJ2-7	TRBD1	TGTGCCATCAGTGAGTCTGGACAGGAATGGTCCTACGAGCAGTACTTC	CAISESGQEWSYEQYF
-	TRBV9	TRBJ2-2	TRBD2	TGTGCCAGCAGCGTAGAGGCTAGCGGGAGTGTCACCGGGGAGCTGTTTTTT	CASSVEASGSVTGELFF
-	TRBV5-4	TRBJ2-7	-	TGTGCCAGCAGCTTGGGAGAGTCTAGTCTCTACGAGCAGTACTTC	CASSLGESSLYEQYF
-	TRBV30	TRBJ2-1	-	TGTGCCTGGAGGGCGGTGGCGAGCTCCTACAATGAGCAGTTCTTC	CAWRAVASSYNEQFF
once	TRBV7-8	TRBJ2-1	TRBD2	TGTGCCAGCAGCCCCGGACTAGCGGGAGGGGATTGGGGCTACAATGAGCAGTTCTTC	CASSPGLAGGDWGYNEQFF
-	TRBV5-6	TRBJ1-3	-	TGTGCCAGCAGCCTACAAACAGGTCGCTCTGGAAACACCATATATTTT	CASSLQTGRSGNTIYF
-	TRBV6-1	TRBJ2-5	TRBD2	TGTGCCAGCAGTGATTCAGGGACTAAGACCCAGTACTTC	CASSDSGTKTQYF
-	TRBV7-2	TRBJ2-5	-	TGTGCCAGCAGCTTAGCCTCCAGGCGACAGACCCAGTACTTC	CASSLASRRQTQYF
-	TRBV7-7	TRBJ2-5	-	TGTGCCAGCAGCCCCGGGGGAGATCAAGAGACCCAGTACTTC	CASSPGGDQETQYF
-	TRBV7-2	TRBJ2-7	-	TGTGCCAGCAGCTTAAATGCAGACACTCGCGAGCAGTACTTC	CASSLNADTREQYF
-	TRBV6-1	TRBJ1-6	-	TGTGCCAGCAGTGAAGGACAGGAGCTAAATAATTCACCCCTCCACTTT	CASSEGQELNNSPLHF
few	TRBV27	TRBJ2-7	TRBD2	TGTGCCAGCAGTTATTTGGGACTAGTGAGCGAGCAGTACTTC	CASSYLGLVSEQYF
-	TRBV19	TRBJ1-5	-	TGTGCCAGTAGTATAGTATCAGGGGGCAATCAGCCCCAGCATTTT	CASSIVSGGNQPQHF